These 23 T cell receptor beta chains share one sample of origin, sequenced in a study of cytomegalovirus exposure and HLA in healthy donors (TCRdb year 2017). Library preparation used the immunoSEQ multiplex PCR assay. For the multiplex PCR, a mixture combining 60 forward primers for TCR Vbeta segments and 13 reverse primers for TCR Jbeta segments was used. TCRdb limited this immuneACCESS table to in-frame rearrangements with V and J called. A share of clones is missing; checked studies link under half to unresolved V genes, and the rest is unexplained. The table of this sample itemizes 50,000 to 60,000 clones. The ten largest clones take up roughly 9.6% of the sample. Sequencing was done on a sample of PBMCs. These receptors all come from a woman in her forties or fifties in good health and CMV-seropositive.

This sequence joins TRBV10-3 and TRBJ1-1, with 9 bases matching TRBD1. Germline trimming cut 6 bases from V and 6 bases from J; bases unmatched to any gene: 5. CDR3 size: 13 residues. CDR1 ENHRY and CDR2 SYGVKD come from the germline V gene. CDR3 residues: CAIRGTGSPEAFF. CDR3 nucleotide sequence: TGTGCCATCAGAGGGACAGGGAGCCCTGAAGCTTTCTTT.

The chain has TRBV28 and TRBJ1-1, with D hard to call. Germline V gives CDR1 MDHEN, CDR2 SYDVKM. With 3 bases removed from V and 10 bases from J, the gap between germline ends came to 12 bases. The CDR3 runs 12 residues. The CDR3 bases are TGTGCCAGCAGTTTCCCCTATCTTGGAGCTTTCTTT. Its protein product is CASSFPYLGAFF.

The chain combines TRBV27 with TRBJ2-5; D is perhaps TRBD1 (5 bases). The CDR3 is 14 amino acids. Between the trimmed V and J ends, which lost 6 bases and 4 bases, there was a span of 15 bases. From germline, CDR1 is MNHEY and CDR2 SMNVEV (reference sequence). CDR3 loop: CASSPTRRVETQYF. For the CDR3, the DNA is TGTGCCAGCAGCCCTACCCGCAGGGTAGAGACCCAGTACTTC.

V is TRBV28 and J is TRBJ2-7, with D maybe TRBD2 (5 bases). Germline-derived CDR1 and CDR2 are MDHEN and SYDVKM. The CDR3 is made up of 13 amino acids. The V end was cut by 5 bases, the J end by 4 bases, with 12 bases between. CDR3 nucleotide sequence: TGTGCCAGCAGTACCTTATCGGGGTACGAGCAGTACTTC. Translated: CASSTLSGYEQYF.

This chain uses TRBV4-2 with TRBJ1-1, with a possible D match to TRBD1 (5 bases). Per germline, CDR1 LGHNA and CDR2 YNFKEQ. V was trimmed by 2 bases and J by 4 bases, leaving 14 bases between them. This CDR3 has 15 amino acids. The CDR3 region has the DNA TGTGCCAGCAGCCAATACGAAGGGACTCGCACTGAAGCTTTCTTT. This codes for CASSQYEGTRTEAFF.

This chain connects TRBV25-1 to TRBJ1-2, with no clear D. Germline CDR1 and CDR2: MGHDK and SYGVNS. This CDR3 has 16 residues. Trimming shortened V by 8 bases and J by 6 bases, and 25 bases separated the two germline ends. The CDR3 DNA is TGTGCCAGCTCCCGACACTTCAGGCCCGATTCCCATGGCTACACCTTC. Encoded protein: CASSRHFRPDSHGYTF.

V usage is TRBV4-1 and J usage is TRBJ2-7, with TRBD2 as a possible D gene (7 bases). This CDR3 region has 16 residues. V was shortened by 1 base and J by 0 bases, with 13 bases between the two germline ends. Germline V gene sequence: CDR1 MGHRA, CDR2 YSYEKL. CDR3 region: CASSQGRGADSYEQYF. The CDR3 DNA sequence: TGCGCCAGCAGCCAAGGTCGGGGGGCCGACTCCTACGAGCAGTACTTC.

The chain has TRBV4-1 and TRBJ2-7; 7 bases agree with TRBD1. The CDR3 covers 14 residues. V lost 1 base, J lost 1 base, and 1 base stayed unmatched. Germline loops: CDR1 MGHRA, CDR2 YSYEKL. DNA of the CDR3: TGCGCCAGCAGCCAAGCGGACAGGTCCTACGAGCAGTACTTC. It yields the protein CASSQADRSYEQYF.

The rearrangement uses TRBV2 and TRBJ1-4; 9 bases agree with TRBD1. This CDR3 comprises 16 residues. Germline CDR1 reads SNHLY; CDR2 reads FYNNEI. The V and J ends lost 6 bases and 5 bases, in that order; junction bases with no gene match: 10. The CDR3 loop is CASRSSTGTGNEKLFF. The CDR3 DNA sequence: TGTGCCAGCAGATCTTCCACCGGGACAGGGAATGAAAAACTGTTTTTT. The full variable domain, in which reference TRBV2 and TRBJ1-4 provide the parts outside the CDR3, is EPEVTQTPSHQVTQMGQEVILRCVPISNHLYFYWYRQILGQKVEFLVSFYNNEISEKSEIFDDQFSVERPDGSNFTLKIRSTKLEDSAMYFCASRSSTGTGNEKLFFGSGTQLSVL.

The V and J genes are TRBV4-1 and TRBJ1-1, with no clear D. The CDR3 loop spans 12 amino acids. With 2 bases removed from V and 9 bases from J, the gap between germline ends came to 10 bases. The germline gives CDR1 MGHRA, CDR2 YSYEKL. CDR3 region: CASSQLTGKAFF. In DNA form, the CDR3 reads TGCGCCAGCAGCCAATTGACGGGGAAAGCTTTCTTT.

The genes are TRBV5-1 and TRBJ1-1; the match to TRBD1 covers 9 bases. The CDR3 is 18 residues long. Germline CDR1 reads SGHRS; CDR2 reads YFSETQ. J lost 1 base, V lost 4 bases, and 14 bases had no gene match. CDR3 amino acids: CASSRLGQGVAGNTEAFF. The CDR3 DNA is TGCGCCAGCAGCCGGCTGGGACAGGGAGTGGCAGGGAACACTGAAGCTTTCTTT.

The chain carries TRBV7-9 and TRBJ1-1; D might be TRBD1 (6 bases). The V and J ends lost 6 bases and 5 bases respectively, with 25 bases between them. The CDR3 contains 17 residues. Germline V gives CDR1 SEHNR, CDR2 FQNEAQ (reference sequence). In nucleotides, the CDR3 is TGTGCCAGCAGTTCCTCCGCCTGGGGACGAGGGGGAACTGAAGCTTTCTTT. It encodes CASSSSAWGRGGTEAFF.

The chain has TRBV12-5 and TRBJ2-3; 8 bases line up with TRBD2. Germline V gene sequence: CDR1 LGHNT, CDR2 FRNRAP. The length of the CDR3 is 20 residues. Trimming took 3 bases from V and 0 from J; bases not matched to a gene: 17. CDR3 sequence: CASGFGSSGVSVLSTDTQYF. The CDR3 nucleotides are TGTGCTAGTGGTTTTGGGAGTAGCGGGGTATCAGTCCTTAGCACAGATACGCAGTATTTT. The complete variable domain, with remaining parts taken from reference TRBV12-5 and TRBJ2-3, reads DARVTQTPRHKVTEMGQEVTMRCQPILGHNTVFWYRQTMMQGLELLAYFRNRAPLDDSGMPKDRFSAEMPDATLATLKIQPSEPRDSAVYFCASGFGSSGVSVLSTDTQYFGPGTRLTVL.

This chain's CDR3 is CASSKRQGGIYEQYF. CDR3 sequence (DNA): TGTGCCAGCAGCAAACGACAGGGCGGAATCTACGAGCAGTACTTC. This chain connects TRBV7-9 to TRBJ2-7; TRBD1 aligns across 7 bases. With V trimmed by 5 bases and J by 3 bases, 10 bases remained unmatched. This CDR3 is 15 amino acids long. CDR1 is SEHNR, CDR2 FQNEAQ, per germline (reference sequence).

The chain has TRBV18 and TRBJ1-2; TRBD1 is a possible D gene (6 bases). This CDR3 has 13 amino acids. V dropped 5 bases and J dropped 3 bases, with 10 bases sitting between them. The germline V gene has CDR1 KGHSH and CDR2 LQKENI. Here the CDR3 reads CASSGGADYGYTF. The CDR3 DNA sequence: TGTGCCAGCTCAGGGGGCGCGGACTATGGCTACACCTTC.

V usage is TRBV28 and J usage is TRBJ1-5; maybe TRBD1 (6 bases). The length of the CDR3 is 13 residues. Trimming removed 2 bases from V and 6 bases from J, with 8 bases in between. Germline V CDR1 and CDR2: MDHEN, SYDVKM. DNA of the CDR3: TGTGCCAGCAGTTTAGCCAGGGGTCAGCCCCAGCATTTT. Translated: CASSLARGQPQHF.

V gene TRBV9 combines with J gene TRBJ2-5; D uncertain. Trimming shortened V by 0 bases and J by 0 bases, and 6 bases separated the two germline ends. The CDR3 has 14 residues. Germline assignment: CDR1 SGDLS and CDR2 YYNGEE. CDR3 residues: CASSVGGYQETQYF. CDR3 nucleotides: TGTGCCAGCAGCGTAGGCGGATACCAAGAGACCCAGTACTTC.

About this clone itself: Additional DNA sequences in this sample encode the identical CDR3. The chain links TRBV5-1 to TRBJ2-3; 12 nucleotides align to TRBD2. CDR1 is SGHRS, CDR2 YFSETQ, per germline. The V and J ends lost 0 bases and 1 base, in that order; junction bases with no gene match: 0. The CDR3 runs to 16 residues. This chain's CDR3 is CASSLGLAGGTDTQYF. The CDR3 DNA follows: TGCGCCAGCAGCTTGGGACTAGCGGGAGGCACAGATACGCAGTATTTT.

The chain carries TRBV6-5 and TRBJ2-2; TRBD1 matches 8 bases. V shed 2 bases and J 6 bases; nucleotides not matched to a gene: 8. The CDR3 is made up of 16 amino acids. Looked up from germline, CDR1 is MNHEY and CDR2 is SVGAGI. CDR3 in DNA: TGTGCCAGCAGTTACGGCGGACAGGGAGGCGCCGGGGAGCTGTTTTTT. It is translated as CASSYGGQGGAGELFF.

The chain recombines TRBV6-5 with TRBJ1-3, with D perhaps TRBD1 (6 bases). Germline CDR1 is MNHEY and CDR2 is SVGAGI. This CDR3 is built from 14 residues. Trimming pared 2 bases from V and 4 bases from J, leaving 9 bases between. Here the CDR3 DNA reads TGTGCCAGCAGTTACAGGGGGTTAGGAAACACCATATATTTT. Protein sequence: CASSYRGLGNTIYF.

In terms of frequency, this clone is medium-sized. Other DNA sequences from this sample encode an identical CDR3 as well. V usage is TRBV18 and J usage is TRBJ2-3; possible D gene TRBD2, 6 bases. The CDR3 spans 13 residues. Between the trimmed V and J ends, which lost 4 bases and 6 bases, there was a span of 11 bases. CDR1 KGHSH and CDR2 LQKENI come from the germline V gene. CDR3 nucleotide sequence: TGTGCCAGCTCACAGGGCGGGAAGGATACGCAGTATTTT. This codes for CASSQGGKDTQYF.

Comments on this clone: One end of the junction fails to match germline, which may point to a read error. This chain joins TRBV7-9 and TRBJ2-6; D remains ambiguous. Germline lookup yields CDR1 SEHNR and CDR2 FQNEAQ (reference sequence). CDR3 size: 14 residues. The CDR3 DNA is TGTGCCAGCATCTTAAATTCGGGGGCCAACGTCCTGACTTTC. This sequence encodes CASILNSGANVLTF. The full variable domain, its missing parts supplied by reference TRBV7-9 and TRBJ2-6, is DTGVSQNPRHKITKRGQNVTFRCDPISEHNRLYWYRQTLGQGPEFLTYFQNEAQLEKSRLLSDRFSAERPKGSFSTLEIQRTEQGDSAMYLCASILNSGANVLTFGAGSRLTVL.

This rearrangement joins TRBV4-3 to TRBJ1-3; D is uncertain. This CDR3 comprises 15 residues. V shed 4 bases and J shed 1 base, with 11 bases lying between them. Per the germline V gene, CDR1 is LGHNA and CDR2 is YSLEER. The CDR3 sequence is CASSRLGGSGNTIYF. CDR3 coding DNA: TGCGCCAGCAGCCGCCTGGGAGGTTCTGGAAACACCATATATTTT.